This T cell receptor (beta chain) was documented in a study of blood T cell repertoires in COVID-19. Study in general: Acute and convalescent COVID-19 samples came from the United States, Italy and Spain.

J lost 0 bases, V lost 2 bases, and 3 bases had no gene match. CDR1 and CDR2 (germline): MNHEY, SVGAGI. The CDR3 loop spans 15 amino acids. Per the original data handling: Amplification of reference gene primers provided the estimated nucleated cell counts. Method: immunoSEQ multiplex PCR; TCRdb's copy keeps in-frame clones and lacks some. V, J and clone size are those of that table, while D and trimming were read from the DNA. The repertoire holds hundreds of thousands of clones, with around 91% as singletons. This clonotype was obtained from a woman aged 55-70 years with acute or convalescent COVID-19. The rearrangement joins TRBV6-5 to TRBJ1-1; 7 bases are shared with TRBD1. Specimen: peripheral blood. CDR3: CASSYGTAMNTEAFF. In DNA form, the CDR3 reads TGTGCCAGCAGTTACGGGACAGCTATGAACACTGAAGCTTTCTTT.